Listed below are T cell receptor beta chains from one sample, sequenced in a study of blood T cell repertoires in COVID-19. TCRdb's table, derived via immunoSEQ multiplex PCR, lists solely in-frame clones and lacks some. The profile shows about 70,000 clones, more than 70% of them singletons. The source material was peripheral blood. Receptors were obtained from a human donor in a cohort sampled during active COVID-19. CDR3s include the opening cysteine and the closing phenylalanine or tryptophan. A D gene is named only where the DNA matches it firmly. Some rows mark clone size as missing; the rest say once, few, many or name a class of expanded clone.

D gene: TRBD2; J gene: TRBJ2-5; clone size: few; CDR3 length: 17; V gene: TRBV5-1; CDR3 DNA: TGCGCCAGCAGCTTGTTTTCCGGGACTAGCGGCCAAGAGACCCAGTACTTC; CDR3 protein: CASSLFSGTSGQETQYF
D gene: TRBD1; J gene: TRBJ2-3; clone size: .; CDR3 length: 16; V gene: TRBV6-6; CDR3 DNA: TGTGCCAGCAAGGCCGGGACAGGGATTAGCACAGATACGCAGTATTTT; CDR3 protein: CASKAGTGISTDTQYF
D gene: TRBD2; J gene: TRBJ2-7; clone size: .; CDR3 length: 16; V gene: TRBV6-1; CDR3 DNA: TGTGCCAGCAGTGTCCTAGCGGGGGGCTCCTCCTACGAGCAGTACTTC; CDR3 protein: CASSVLAGGSSYEQYF
D gene: .; J gene: TRBJ1-5; clone size: .; CDR3 length: 14; V gene: TRBV19; CDR3 DNA: TGTGCCAGTAGTCCTCGACAGAGCAATCAGCCCCAGCATTTT; CDR3 protein: CASSPRQSNQPQHF
D gene: .; J gene: TRBJ1-4; clone size: .; CDR3 length: 14; V gene: TRBV7-9; CDR3 DNA: TGTGCCAGCAGTACCGGACAGTTTAATGAAAAACTGTTTTTT; CDR3 protein: CASSTGQFNEKLFF
D gene: .; J gene: TRBJ2-5; clone size: .; CDR3 length: 12; V gene: TRBV10-3; CDR3 DNA: TGTGCCATCAGCTGGACGGGGGAGACCCAGTACTTC; CDR3 protein: CAISWTGETQYF
D gene: .; J gene: TRBJ1-5; clone size: .; CDR3 length: 16; V gene: TRBV6-6; CDR3 DNA: TGTGCCAGCAGTTACTTCAGGGGACCCCACAATCAGCCCCAGCATTTT; CDR3 protein: CASSYFRGPHNQPQHF
D gene: TRBD2; J gene: TRBJ2-1; clone size: once; CDR3 length: 19; V gene: TRBV5-1; CDR3 DNA: TGCGCCAGCAGCTACGGACTAGCGGGAGGTCCTTCCACCTACAATGAGCAGTTCTTC; CDR3 protein: CASSYGLAGGPSTYNEQFF
D gene: .; J gene: TRBJ2-7; clone size: .; CDR3 length: 16; V gene: TRBV4-2; CDR3 DNA: TGTGCCAGCAGCTTGGGGGCGGGAGACCTCTCCTACGAGCAGTACTTC; CDR3 protein: CASSLGAGDLSYEQYF
D gene: .; J gene: TRBJ2-5; clone size: .; CDR3 length: 15; V gene: TRBV5-5; CDR3 DNA: TGTGCCAGCAGCTTGGAGATGCGGAGCCAAGAGACCCAGTACTTC; CDR3 protein: CASSLEMRSQETQYF
D gene: .; J gene: TRBJ1-1; clone size: few; CDR3 length: 11; V gene: TRBV5-1; CDR3 DNA: TGCGCCAGCAGCTCTAACACTGAAGCTTTCTTT; CDR3 protein: CASSSNTEAFF
D gene: TRBD2; J gene: TRBJ2-7; clone size: .; CDR3 length: 14; V gene: TRBV27; CDR3 DNA: TGTGCCAGCAGTGGTTCTAGCGGTTCCTACGAGCAGTACTTC; CDR3 protein: CASSGSSGSYEQYF
D gene: .; J gene: TRBJ1-1; clone size: .; CDR3 length: 14; V gene: TRBV5-1; CDR3 DNA: TGCGCCAGCAGCTTGGTTGCAGGTAACACTGAAGCTTTCTTT; CDR3 protein: CASSLVAGNTEAFF
D gene: TRBD1; J gene: TRBJ2-7; clone size: once; CDR3 length: 16; V gene: TRBV5-1; CDR3 DNA: TGCGCCAGCAGCGCTAAATGGGGGGGACAGGGAGGCGAGCAGTACTTC; CDR3 protein: CASSAKWGGQGGEQYF
D gene: TRBD2; J gene: TRBJ2-3; clone size: .; CDR3 length: 12; V gene: TRBV5-1; CDR3 DNA: TGCGCCAGCGGGGGGGAGGCAGATACGCAGTATTTT; CDR3 protein: CASGGEADTQYF
D gene: .; J gene: TRBJ1-5; clone size: .; CDR3 length: 14; V gene: TRBV11-2; CDR3 DNA: TGTGCCAGCAGCTTAGCCCTCGGAGACCAGCCCCAGCATTTT; CDR3 protein: CASSLALGDQPQHF
D gene: TRBD2; J gene: TRBJ2-7; clone size: .; CDR3 length: 16; V gene: TRBV10-3; CDR3 DNA: TGTGCCATCAGGAGGACTAGCGGGAAAAGCTCCTACGAGCAGTACTTC; CDR3 protein: CAIRRTSGKSSYEQYF
D gene: .; J gene: TRBJ2-2; clone size: .; CDR3 length: 15; V gene: TRBV5-1; CDR3 DNA: TGCGCCAGCAGCTTGGGACAGACCAACACCGGGGAGCTGTTTTTT; CDR3 protein: CASSLGQTNTGELFF
D gene: TRBD2; J gene: TRBJ2-3; clone size: .; CDR3 length: 16; V gene: TRBV5-1; CDR3 DNA: TGCGCCAGCAGCTTGGCGGGACTAGGGGGCACAGATACGCAGTATTTT; CDR3 protein: CASSLAGLGGTDTQYF
D gene: .; J gene: TRBJ1-2; clone size: few; CDR3 length: 11; V gene: TRBV10-3; CDR3 DNA: TGTGCCATCAGCAGGGAACAGGGCTACACCTTC; CDR3 protein: CAISREQGYTF
D gene: .; J gene: TRBJ2-7; clone size: .; CDR3 length: 15; V gene: TRBV9; CDR3 DNA: TGTGCCAGCAGCGTCCAGCGGTACCCTAAAAACGAGCAGTACTTC; CDR3 protein: CASSVQRYPKNEQYF
D gene: TRBD2; J gene: TRBJ2-1; clone size: .; CDR3 length: 15; V gene: TRBV19; CDR3 DNA: TGTGCCAGTAGTATGATAGGAGCGGGAGGGAATGAGCAGTTCTTC; CDR3 protein: CASSMIGAGGNEQFF
D gene: TRBD2; J gene: TRBJ2-4; clone size: .; CDR3 length: 15; V gene: TRBV5-6; CDR3 DNA: TGTGCCAGCAGCCCCTCTCTAGCGGGAAGGGACATTCAGTACTTC; CDR3 protein: CASSPSLAGRDIQYF
D gene: TRBD2; J gene: TRBJ2-1; clone size: .; CDR3 length: 16; V gene: TRBV5-4; CDR3 DNA: TGTGCCAGCAGAGCTCCGCTAGCGGCCCCGAGGGATGAGCAGTTCTTC; CDR3 protein: CASRAPLAAPRDEQFF
D gene: TRBD1; J gene: TRBJ1-2; clone size: .; CDR3 length: 14; V gene: TRBV19; CDR3 DNA: TGTGCCAGTAGTATCTTTCTTGAGGGGGCCGGCTACACCTTC; CDR3 protein: CASSIFLEGAGYTF
D gene: .; J gene: TRBJ2-2; clone size: once; CDR3 length: 16; V gene: TRBV7-9; CDR3 DNA: TGTGCCAGCAGACTAGAGTCAGGTGCGGACACCGGGGAGCTGTTTTTT; CDR3 protein: CASRLESGADTGELFF
D gene: TRBD1; J gene: TRBJ1-1; clone size: .; CDR3 length: 15; V gene: TRBV28; CDR3 DNA: TGTGCCAGCAGTGTCCCACAGGGGACAGGCACTGAAGCTTTCTTT; CDR3 protein: CASSVPQGTGTEAFF
D gene: TRBD2; J gene: TRBJ2-1; clone size: .; CDR3 length: 17; V gene: TRBV5-1; CDR3 DNA: TGCGCCAGCAGCTTGGGGCCGGGAGGGTTCTCCTACAATGAGCAGTTCTTC; CDR3 protein: CASSLGPGGFSYNEQFF
D gene: TRBD1; J gene: TRBJ1-5; clone size: .; CDR3 length: 16; V gene: TRBV10-3; CDR3 DNA: TGTGCCATCAGTGAAGCCCCCGACAGGGTTGGTCAGCCCCAGCATTTT; CDR3 protein: CAISEAPDRVGQPQHF
D gene: .; J gene: TRBJ2-7; clone size: .; CDR3 length: 13; V gene: TRBV6-6; CDR3 DNA: TGTGCCAGCGGATTAGCAGGGTCATACGAGCAGTACTTC; CDR3 protein: CASGLAGSYEQYF
D gene: TRBD2; J gene: TRBJ2-2; clone size: .; CDR3 length: 16; V gene: TRBV6-4; CDR3 DNA: TGTGCCAGCAGTGAATCGACTAGCATACACACCGGGGAGCTGTTTTTT; CDR3 protein: CASSESTSIHTGELFF
D gene: TRBD1; J gene: TRBJ2-5; clone size: .; CDR3 length: 15; V gene: TRBV5-1; CDR3 DNA: TGCGCCAGCAGCTATACCGGGACAGGGCAGGAGACCCAGTACTTC; CDR3 protein: CASSYTGTGQETQYF
D gene: .; J gene: TRBJ1-1; clone size: .; CDR3 length: 12; V gene: TRBV7-6; CDR3 DNA: TGTGCCAGCAGCTTCGGGCGGGGGGAAGCTTTCTTT; CDR3 protein: CASSFGRGEAFF
D gene: .; J gene: TRBJ2-5; clone size: .; CDR3 length: 15; V gene: TRBV27; CDR3 DNA: TGTGCCAGCAGTTTTTCGGACAGCCTTAGGGAGACCCAGTACTTC; CDR3 protein: CASSFSDSLRETQYF
D gene: TRBD1; J gene: TRBJ2-7; clone size: .; CDR3 length: 15; V gene: TRBV24-1; CDR3 DNA: TGTGCCACCAGTGACCCCGGGACAGGGAATTACGAGCAGTACTTC; CDR3 protein: CATSDPGTGNYEQYF
D gene: .; J gene: TRBJ2-6; clone size: .; CDR3 length: 15; V gene: TRBV3-1/TRBV3-2; CDR3 DNA: TGTGCCAGCAGCCCTACCTTATCTGGGGCCAACGTCCTGACTTTC; CDR3 protein: CASSPTLSGANVLTF
D gene: .; J gene: TRBJ2-7; clone size: .; CDR3 length: 11; V gene: TRBV21-1; CDR3 DNA: TGTGCCAGCAGCACCTTCTACGAGCAGTACTTC; CDR3 protein: CASSTFYEQYF
D gene: .; J gene: TRBJ1-6; clone size: medium-sized; CDR3 length: 14; V gene: TRBV6-5; CDR3 DNA: TGTGCCAGCAGTGACTCAGGGGAAAATTCACCCCTCCACTTT; CDR3 protein: CASSDSGENSPLHF
D gene: .; J gene: TRBJ2-5; clone size: .; CDR3 length: 16; V gene: TRBV6-1; CDR3 DNA: TGTGCCAGCAGTGAAGGGTGGGGAGCGTACCAAGAGACCCAGTACTTC; CDR3 protein: CASSEGWGAYQETQYF
D gene: .; J gene: TRBJ1-1; clone size: .; CDR3 length: 14; V gene: TRBV19; CDR3 DNA: TGTGCCAGTAGTATGGGAGGGAGGAACACTGAAGCTTTCTTT; CDR3 protein: CASSMGGRNTEAFF
D gene: .; J gene: TRBJ2-1; clone size: once; CDR3 length: 15; V gene: TRBV7-6; CDR3 DNA: TGTGCCACGGGAGCCAGGGGGACAACACCCAATGAGCAGTTCTTC; CDR3 protein: CATGARGTTPNEQFF
D gene: .; J gene: TRBJ2-1; clone size: .; CDR3 length: 15; V gene: TRBV6-4; CDR3 DNA: TGTGCCAGCAGTGAAGGCCTAGCCTCCTACAATGAGCAGTTCTTC; CDR3 protein: CASSEGLASYNEQFF
D gene: .; J gene: TRBJ1-6; clone size: .; CDR3 length: 17; V gene: TRBV7-2; CDR3 DNA: TGTGCCAGCAGCGCCTCGGGGGTGGTCTCCTATAATTCACCCCTCCACTTT; CDR3 protein: CASSASGVVSYNSPLHF
D gene: .; J gene: TRBJ2-7; clone size: .; CDR3 length: 14; V gene: TRBV6-5; CDR3 DNA: TGTGCCAGCAGTTACCATCCGTCGGGCTACGAGCAGTACTTC; CDR3 protein: CASSYHPSGYEQYF
D gene: .; J gene: TRBJ2-7; clone size: .; CDR3 length: 11; V gene: TRBV20-1; CDR3 DNA: TGCAGTGCTGCAACGGCCTACGAGCAGTACTTC; CDR3 protein: CSAATAYEQYF
D gene: .; J gene: TRBJ1-4; clone size: .; CDR3 length: 14; V gene: TRBV9; CDR3 DNA: TGTGCCAGCAGCGTTGGGGGGGCGAATGAAAAACTGTTTTTT; CDR3 protein: CASSVGGANEKLFF
D gene: .; J gene: TRBJ2-1; clone size: once; CDR3 length: 14; V gene: TRBV20-1; CDR3 DNA: TGCAGTGCTAGTGGTATCCGGGAGCTAAATGAGCAGTTCTTC; CDR3 protein: CSASGIRELNEQFF
D gene: .; J gene: TRBJ1-5; clone size: .; CDR3 length: 13; V gene: TRBV28; CDR3 DNA: TGTGCCAGCAGTCTCCGGGGGGGGCAGCCCCAGCATTTT; CDR3 protein: CASSLRGGQPQHF
D gene: TRBD2; J gene: TRBJ2-5; clone size: .; CDR3 length: 18; V gene: TRBV18; CDR3 DNA: TGTGCCAGCTCACCACCAGGACTAGCGGGAGTGGGGGGAGAGACCCAGTACTTC; CDR3 protein: CASSPPGLAGVGGETQYF
D gene: TRBD2; J gene: TRBJ2-3; clone size: .; CDR3 length: 15; V gene: TRBV6-5; CDR3 DNA: TGTGCCAGCAGTAGGCTAGCGGGAGGTTTGGCAGGACAGTATTTT; CDR3 protein: CASSRLAGGLAGQYF
D gene: .; J gene: TRBJ1-5; clone size: once; CDR3 length: 14; V gene: TRBV28; CDR3 DNA: TGTGCCAGCAGTTCCGGACAGTTTAGTCGGCCCCAGCATTTT; CDR3 protein: CASSSGQFSRPQHF
D gene: .; J gene: TRBJ2-3; clone size: .; CDR3 length: 15; V gene: TRBV7-2; CDR3 DNA: TGTGCCAGCAGCTTTGACGGGATTAACACAGATACGCAGTATTTT; CDR3 protein: CASSFDGINTDTQYF
D gene: TRBD1; J gene: TRBJ2-3; clone size: .; CDR3 length: 16; V gene: TRBV29-1; CDR3 DNA: TGCAGCGTTGAAGGTGCGCTTGGACAGGGGCCCCAATCACAGTATTTT; CDR3 protein: CSVEGALGQGPQSQYF
D gene: TRBD1; J gene: TRBJ1-2; clone size: .; CDR3 length: 14; V gene: TRBV20-1; CDR3 DNA: TGCAGTGCTAGTCTGCGCAGGGGGGCAGAAGGCTACACCTTC; CDR3 protein: CSASLRRGAEGYTF
D gene: .; J gene: TRBJ1-2; clone size: once; CDR3 length: 14; V gene: TRBV27; CDR3 DNA: TGTGCCAGCAGTTTTCGGGACTCCAACTATGGCTACACCTTC; CDR3 protein: CASSFRDSNYGYTF
D gene: TRBD1; J gene: TRBJ1-1; clone size: .; CDR3 length: 13; V gene: TRBV25-1; CDR3 DNA: TGTGCCAGCAGTCGTGAAGGGGGCCTTGAAGCTTTCTTT; CDR3 protein: CASSREGGLEAFF
D gene: .; J gene: TRBJ1-4; clone size: once; CDR3 length: 16; V gene: TRBV5-1; CDR3 DNA: TGCGCCAGCAGCTTGGAAGGGGTGGGCCCTAATGAAAAACTGTTTTTT; CDR3 protein: CASSLEGVGPNEKLFF